Listed here is a single TCR beta chain. Original methodology: Reference gene primer amplification gave nucleated cell count estimates. Clones were read by immunoSEQ multiplex PCR, and TCRdb kept only the in-frame ones, dropping some. That table furnishes V, J and clone size, whereas the DNA furnished D and trimming. The data show roughly 220,000 clones, 84% seen once. The sample is drawn from a study of blood T cell repertoires in COVID-19. Looking at the study overall: Nucleic acid was either cDNA or gDNA, and it came from T cells, B-cell-depleted T cells, or PBMCs.

The V gene's germline CDR1 is MNHEY and CDR2 SVGAGI. The CDR3 runs to 15 residues. The junction had 1 base not matched to a gene; V was cut back by 0 bases and J by 4 bases. This clonotype originated in a woman aged 55 to 70 who had recovered from COVID-19. This rearrangement joins TRBV6-5 to TRBJ1-4; 8 nucleotides agree with TRBD1. The material sequenced was peripheral blood. CDR3: CASSYSDRVNEKLFF. CDR3 bases: TGTGCCAGCAGTTACTCGGACAGGGTTAATGAAAAACTGTTTTTT.